The rows below give T cell receptor beta chains drawn from one sample of a study of T cell responses to AZD1222 COVID-19 vaccine. Sequencing was performed with immunoSEQ multiplex PCR; in TCRdb, only in-frame clones are kept and a portion is missing. This sample has roughly 35,000 clones, with about 88% found just once. The sequencing used peripheral blood, collected on day 0 of AZD1222 vaccination. These receptors originate from an adult in good health. Each CDR3 is given with its conserved first and last residue. Each record gives: CDR3 DNA, CDR3 protein, clone size, J gene, D gene, V gene. A D gene is named only where the DNA matches it firmly. Size tells how often a clone was seen (once, few, many) or the class of an expanded clone, and some rows leave it out.

DNA: TGTGCCAGCTCATATGAGACAGGGCCGTCTTCACCCCTCCACTTT; CDR3: CASSYETGPSSPLHF; size: NA; J: TRBJ1-6; D: TRBD1; V: TRBV18
DNA: TGTGCCAGCAGCCTACAGGGTACAACCTACAATGAGCAGTTCTTC; CDR3: CASSLQGTTYNEQFF; size: NA; J: TRBJ2-1; D: NA; V: TRBV7-2
DNA: TGTGCCAGCAGTTTAGGGGACAGGGTCTATGGCTACACCTTC; CDR3: CASSLGDRVYGYTF; size: NA; J: TRBJ1-2; D: TRBD1; V: TRBV28
DNA: TGTGCCAGCAGCCCTACAGGGGGCGCCGGTAATCAGCCCCAGCATTTT; CDR3: CASSPTGGAGNQPQHF; size: once; J: TRBJ1-5; D: TRBD1; V: TRBV7-2
DNA: TGTGCCAGCAGCCAAGGGGCTAGCGCGAGAACAGATACGCAGTATTTT; CDR3: CASSQGASARTDTQYF; size: NA; J: TRBJ2-3; D: NA; V: TRBV3-1/TRBV3-2
DNA: TGTGCCTGGAGTGCCGGGAATTCACCCCTCCACTTT; CDR3: CAWSAGNSPLHF; size: NA; J: TRBJ1-6; D: NA; V: TRBV30
DNA: TGTGCCAGTAGTAAAGGGCAGACAACTAATGAAAAACTGTTTTTT; CDR3: CASSKGQTTNEKLFF; size: NA; J: TRBJ1-4; D: NA; V: TRBV19
DNA: TGTGCCAGCAGTTACGACCGTAGCAATCAGCCCCAGCATTTT; CDR3: CASSYDRSNQPQHF; size: NA; J: TRBJ1-5; D: NA; V: TRBV6-2/TRBV6-3
DNA: TGCGCCAGCCACCTAGCGGGAGGGACCCAAGAGACCCAGTACTTC; CDR3: CASHLAGGTQETQYF; size: NA; J: TRBJ2-5; D: TRBD2; V: TRBV5-1
DNA: TGTGCCAGCAGTTTATCCAGAAGACTAGCGGGGAGCTCCTACAATGAGCAGTTCTTC; CDR3: CASSLSRRLAGSSYNEQFF; size: NA; J: TRBJ2-1; D: TRBD2; V: TRBV27
DNA: TGTGCCAGCTCACCCCCGACAGGTACGAACATTCAGTACTTC; CDR3: CASSPPTGTNIQYF; size: NA; J: TRBJ2-4; D: NA; V: TRBV18
DNA: TGTGCCAGCTCACCGAGGGACAGGGGAGAGACCCAGTACTTC; CDR3: CASSPRDRGETQYF; size: NA; J: TRBJ2-5; D: TRBD1; V: TRBV18
DNA: TGTGCCAGCAGTCCTCCAACTAGCGGGAGGCCCCCCTCCTACGAGCAGTACTTC; CDR3: CASSPPTSGRPPSYEQYF; size: NA; J: TRBJ2-7; D: TRBD2; V: TRBV27
DNA: TGTGCCAGTAGTATAGGCGGGAGGGCCTGGGATCCCCAGTACTTC; CDR3: CASSIGGRAWDPQYF; size: NA; J: TRBJ2-5; D: TRBD2; V: TRBV19
DNA: TGTGCCAGCAGTCCCCCGAACAGGGAGGGGACTGAAAAACTGTTTTTT; CDR3: CASSPPNREGTEKLFF; size: NA; J: TRBJ1-4; D: NA; V: TRBV27
DNA: TGTGCCAGCAGTCACCGGGGGGTTAACAATGAGCAGTTCTTC; CDR3: CASSHRGVNNEQFF; size: few; J: TRBJ2-1; D: TRBD2; V: TRBV6-5
DNA: TGTGCCAGCAGGTGGACTAGCGGGGGGGTGAATACGCAGTATTTT; CDR3: CASRWTSGGVNTQYF; size: NA; J: TRBJ2-3; D: TRBD2; V: TRBV3-1/TRBV3-2
DNA: TGTGCCAGCAGTTACAGGGGACAGGGACCCCACTATGGCTACACCTTC; CDR3: CASSYRGQGPHYGYTF; size: NA; J: TRBJ1-2; D: TRBD1; V: TRBV6-2/TRBV6-3
DNA: TGTGCCAGCTCCCGGGACAAGGGAGGACCAGATACGCAGTATTTT; CDR3: CASSRDKGGPDTQYF; size: large; J: TRBJ2-3; D: NA; V: TRBV18
DNA: TGTGCTAGTGGTTTGGTACCTGGGTATGGCTACACCTTC; CDR3: CASGLVPGYGYTF; size: NA; J: TRBJ1-2; D: NA; V: TRBV12-5
DNA: TGCAGCGCCTCCGACAGTCTGGAGGGCTACACCTTC; CDR3: CSASDSLEGYTF; size: NA; J: TRBJ1-2; D: NA; V: TRBV29-1
DNA: TGTGCCAGCAGCCGGCAGGGGACCGAGCAGTACTTC; CDR3: CASSRQGTEQYF; size: NA; J: TRBJ2-7; D: NA; V: TRBV7-9
DNA: TGTGCCAGCAGTTTCGAGGGTGGTAACTATGGCTACACCTTC; CDR3: CASSFEGGNYGYTF; size: NA; J: TRBJ1-2; D: NA; V: TRBV28
DNA: TGCGCCAGCAGCCCCGGGACTAGCGGGTCCGGGGAGCTGTTTTTT; CDR3: CASSPGTSGSGELFF; size: NA; J: TRBJ2-2; D: TRBD2; V: TRBV5-1
DNA: TGTGCCAGCAGTTTGGACAGGCCTAATGAAAAACTGTTTTTT; CDR3: CASSLDRPNEKLFF; size: NA; J: TRBJ1-4; D: TRBD1; V: TRBV28
DNA: TGTGCCAGCAGCTGGGGACAGGGAGGGAACTATGGCTACACCTTC; CDR3: CASSWGQGGNYGYTF; size: NA; J: TRBJ1-2; D: TRBD1; V: TRBV7-8
DNA: TGTGCCAGCAGCCCAGGCTCTAGGGCTGAAGCTTTCTTT; CDR3: CASSPGSRAEAFF; size: NA; J: TRBJ1-1; D: NA; V: TRBV27
DNA: TGCGCCAGCAGCCAACGGGGCGGGGGGGCCGGCGAGCAGTACTTC; CDR3: CASSQRGGGAGEQYF; size: NA; J: TRBJ2-7; D: TRBD2; V: TRBV4-1
DNA: TGTGCCAGCAGCCAAGATATACGTAATTCACCCCTCCACTTT; CDR3: CASSQDIRNSPLHF; size: NA; J: TRBJ1-6; D: NA; V: TRBV3-1/TRBV3-2
DNA: TGCAGCGCTACGACACCGTTGAACACTGAAGCTTTCTTT; CDR3: CSATTPLNTEAFF; size: NA; J: TRBJ1-1; D: NA; V: TRBV29-1
DNA: TGTGCCAGCAGCTCCATCCTAGCGGGGGGCACAGATACGCAGTATTTT; CDR3: CASSSILAGGTDTQYF; size: NA; J: TRBJ2-3; D: TRBD2; V: TRBV7-9
DNA: TGTGCCAGCAGCCAAGATCCCCGGGGACCGAATTCACCCCTCCACTTT; CDR3: CASSQDPRGPNSPLHF; size: NA; J: TRBJ1-6; D: NA; V: TRBV14
DNA: TGCGCCAGCAGCCCTGGGGACAGGGATGGTGAAAAACTGTTTTTT; CDR3: CASSPGDRDGEKLFF; size: NA; J: TRBJ1-4; D: TRBD1; V: TRBV4-1
DNA: TGTGCCAGCAGCTCCCCACTGGGGCAGCTATTTAGCGGCTACACCTTC; CDR3: CASSSPLGQLFSGYTF; size: NA; J: TRBJ1-2; D: NA; V: TRBV7-9
DNA: TGTGCCACCAGTGATTTCCAATTTAGCGGGGGGAACACCGGGGAGCTGTTTTTT; CDR3: CATSDFQFSGGNTGELFF; size: NA; J: TRBJ2-2; D: TRBD2; V: TRBV24-1
DNA: TGTGCCAGCAGCCTCCTGGGGGAAAAACTGTTTTTT; CDR3: CASSLLGEKLFF; size: NA; J: TRBJ1-4; D: NA; V: TRBV12-3/TRBV12-4
DNA: TGTGCCAGCGCCAAAAGTCTTCAGGGGTCCTATGGCTACACCTTC; CDR3: CASAKSLQGSYGYTF; size: NA; J: TRBJ1-2; D: NA; V: TRBV28
DNA: TGTGCCAGCAGCCAAGATCCCAGCGGGTTCTACAATGAGCAGTTCTTC; CDR3: CASSQDPSGFYNEQFF; size: few; J: TRBJ2-1; D: NA; V: TRBV3-1/TRBV3-2